A single sample gave rise to the 9 T cell receptor beta chains below, sequenced in a study of beta chain features in type 1 diabetes (dated by TCRdb to 2017 to 2018). Receptor libraries were prepared by the immunoSEQ multiplex PCR assay. The entire isolated RNA was reverse transcribed using the High Capacity cDNA Reverse Transcription Kit, and thus expressed TCRB transcripts were sequenced. TCRdb carries this immuneACCESS record with in-frame sequences only. Its versions omit some clonotypes, under half of them owing to an unresolved V gene in the studies checked, with the rest unexplained. This sample gives 450,000 to 550,000 clones in total; approximately 31% of them show up just once. The ten most abundant clones make up 0.06% to 0.07% of the sample. The sequenced sample was naive CD4+ T cells from blood. This specimen's cell subset or site label, per the study, means: true naive CD4+ T cells. These receptors were collected from a man between 18 and 35 years old in good health.

The rearrangement joins TRBV27 to TRBJ2-6; 11 nucleotides align to TRBD1. The ends lost 5 bases at V and 2 bases at J; junction bases unmatched: 8. Germline V lookup: CDR1 MNHEY, CDR2 SMNVEV (reference sequence). The CDR3 is made up of 18 amino acids. The CDR3 nucleotides read TGTGCCAGCAGTAGGAGGACAGGGGGCGCGGCTGGGGCCAACGTCCTGACTTTC. It codes for CASSRRTGGAAGANVLTF.

The chain uses TRBV20-1 and TRBJ2-5; D unresolved. The V end lost 7 bases, the J end lost 5 bases, and 8 bases lay between the germline ends. The CDR3 loop spans 10 amino acids. CDR1 and CDR2 (germline): DFQATT, SNEGSKA (reference sequence). CDR3 sequence reads: CSGTVETQYF. CDR3 DNA: TGCAGTGGGACCGTTGAGACCCAGTACTTC.

CDR3 bases: TGTGCCTGGAGTGTACGTGGGTACATGAACACTGAAGCTTTCTTT. Translating it yields CAWSVRGYMNTEAFF. This rearrangement joins TRBV30 to TRBJ1-1, with unresolved D. The V gene lost 0 bases and the J gene lost 0 bases, with 11 bases spanning the gap. This CDR3 has 15 residues. Germline CDR1 reads GTSNPN; CDR2 reads SVGIG (reference sequence).

The chain uses TRBV4-3 and TRBJ2-1; no clear D gene. In germline, CDR1 is LGHNA, CDR2 YSLEER. With 1 base removed from V and 4 bases from J, the gap between germline ends came to 8 bases. There are 14 residues in the CDR3. In DNA, the CDR3 is TGCGCCAGCAGCCAAGGACTTACATACAATGAGCAGTTCTTC. Residues: CASSQGLTYNEQFF.

This clone was seen once. This rearrangement joins TRBV4-2 to TRBJ2-1; TRBD2 matches at 10 bases. The V gene end was trimmed by 0 bases and the J gene end by 6 bases; junction bases not matched to a gene: 8. Germline V gene sequence: CDR1 LGHNA, CDR2 YNFKEQ. The CDR3 runs 17 residues. The CDR3 here is CASSQDPSSGRPNEQFF. The CDR3 nucleotides read TGTGCCAGCAGCCAAGATCCGTCTAGCGGGAGACCCAATGAGCAGTTCTTC.

This chain links TRBV28 with TRBJ2-5; a possible D gene is TRBD1 (6 bases). Germline CDR1 and CDR2: MDHEN and SYDVKM. Trimming took off 5 bases at V and 4 bases at J, with 11 bases between the two ends. The CDR3 totals 13 residues. In DNA form, the CDR3 reads TGTGCCAGCAGTACAGGGTTGCGAGAGACCCAGTACTTC. It yields the protein CASSTGLRETQYF.

With regard to this clone: Other DNA sequences in this sample translate to the same CDR3. The chain is built from TRBV5-1 and TRBJ1-2, with D uncertain. Deletions cut 1 base from V and 2 bases from J, with 6 bases between. CDR1 is SGHRS and CDR2 is YFSETQ in the germline V gene. The CDR3 loop spans 13 amino acids. CDR3 bases: TGCGCCAGCAGCTTGACGGTCAACTATGGCTACACCTTC. This sequence encodes CASSLTVNYGYTF.

J is TRBJ2-7 and V is TRBV9, with D hard to call. This CDR3 is 14 amino acids long. Trimming removed 4 bases at V and 0 bases at J, with 11 bases between. Germline lookup yields CDR1 SGDLS and CDR2 YYNGEE. The CDR3 DNA follows: TGTGCCAGCAGCTTTAGCACCGACTCCTACGAGCAGTACTTC. This codes for CASSFSTDSYEQYF. Combining the CDR3 with reference TRBV9 and TRBJ2-7 gives the whole variable domain DSGVTQTPKHLITATGQRVTLRCSPRSGDLSVYWYQQSLDQGLQFLIQYYNGEERAKGNILERFSAQQFPDLHSELNLSSLELGDSALYFCASSFSTDSYEQYFGPGTRLTVT.

The chain has TRBV19 and TRBJ2-7; a possible D gene is TRBD1 (5 bases). The V end was cut by 5 bases, the J end by 4 bases, with 15 bases between. Germline V gives CDR1 LNHDA, CDR2 SQIVND (reference sequence). The CDR3 length is 14 residues. The CDR3 reads CASSPHLGPYEQYF. In DNA, the CDR3 is TGTGCCAGTAGTCCCCACTTGGGGCCATACGAGCAGTACTTC.